A single sample gave rise to the 21 T cell receptor beta chains below, sequenced in a study of T-cell reconstitution after alpha-beta-depleted transplantation in children. Unique molecular identifiers were incorporated when the TCRbeta library was constructed. TCRdb independently ran MiXCR on the PCR reads; one entry per CDR3 protein. Altogether about 400,000 distinct CDR3 sequences are present, less than 15% being singletons, with the ten largest covering 3.5% to 4.5%. This specimen was PBMCs, taken from the stem cell graft. Receptors were obtained from a human donor who donated a stem cell graft to a child with Fanconi anemia.

Only a few counts were recorded for this clonotype. The chain recombines TRBV6-5 with TRBJ1-1; D not certain. From germline, CDR1 is MNHEY and CDR2 SVGAGI. The CDR3 has 11 residues. Trimming removed 2 bases from V and 5 bases from J, with 3 bases in between. CDR3 in DNA: TGTGCCAGCAGTTACCTAACTGAAGCTTTCTTT. Protein sequence: CASSYLTEAFF.

The V call is TRBV27, the J call TRBJ2-7; TRBD2 matches 10 bases. V shed 2 bases, J shed 0 bases, and the junction held 4 bases outside the gene matches. The CDR3 covers 16 residues. Germline CDR1 and CDR2: MNHEY and SMNVEV (reference sequence). In DNA, the CDR3 is TGTGCCAGCAGTTTACTAGCGGGGGACCTCTCCTACGAGCAGTACTTC. Protein: CASSLLAGDLSYEQYF.

This clonotype was seen at least ten times. This chain uses TRBV29-1 with TRBJ1-1; D unclear. V lost 4 bases, J lost 1 base, and 13 bases lay in between. The CDR3 runs 14 residues. The germline gives CDR1 SQVTM, CDR2 ANQGSEA. CDR3 nucleotide sequence: TGCAGCGTTGCCCTGAGCAATGGGAACACTGAAGCTTTCTTT. It specifies CSVALSNGNTEAFF. The variable domain in full, with the rest retrieved from reference TRBV29-1 and TRBJ1-1, is SAVISQKPSRDICQRGTSLTIQCQVDSQVTMMFWYRQQPGQSLTLIATANQGSEATYESGFVIDKFPISRPNLTFSTLTVSNMSPEDSSIYLCSVALSNGNTEAFFGQGTRLTVV.

The chain uses TRBV28 and TRBJ2-4; TRBD1 might be the D (5 bases). Germline values: CDR1 MDHEN, CDR2 SYDVKM. The CDR3 covers 19 residues. V was pared by 5 bases and J by 6 bases, with 29 bases between. Here the CDR3 reads CASSPHPGFLEQFLNIQYF. CDR3 DNA sequence: TGTGCCAGCAGTCCTCATCCAGGGTTTTTGGAACAATTTTTAAACATTCAGTACTTC.

V is TRBV29-1 and J is TRBJ2-3; D unclear. The germline CDR1 and CDR2 sequences are SQVTM and ANQGSEA. This CDR3 has 15 residues. V was cut by 7 bases and J by 0 bases, with 17 bases left in between. For the CDR3, the DNA is TGCAGCGCCGAAAGGGCGTCGTCTAGCACAGATACGCAGTATTTT. This codes for CSAERASSSTDTQYF.

The V call is TRBV12-3 or TRBV12-4, the J call TRBJ1-1; D possibly corresponds to TRBD1 (5 bases). The V end lost 7 bases, the J end lost 4 bases, and 13 bases lay between the germline ends. This CDR3 has 13 residues. This chain's CDR3 is CASIKTGGTEAFF. The CDR3 nucleotides are TGTGCCAGCATTAAGACGGGGGGCACTGAAGCTTTCTTT.

Comment on this clonotype: This may stem from a read error, because a much larger clone lies one nucleotide away. No conserved phenylalanine or tryptophan is present at the end of the CDR3, so a read error is the likely explanation. The chain couples TRBV7-2 to TRBJ2-1; perhaps TRBD2 as D (5 bases). The length of the CDR3 is 14 residues. The V gene's germline CDR1 is SGHTA and CDR2 FQGNSA. The CDR3 coding sequence is TGTGCCAGCAGCATAGCGAGTACCTACAATGAGCAGTTCTAC. Translation: CASSIASTYNEQFY.

This clonotype occurred many times. V gene TRBV7-9 combines with J gene TRBJ1-1, with TRBD1 matching 8 bases. The CDR3 contains 14 residues. Germline assignment: CDR1 SEHNR and CDR2 FQNEAQ (reference sequence). V shed 4 bases, J shed 7 bases, and the junction held 8 bases outside the gene matches. The CDR3 DNA sequence: TGTGCCAGCAGCTCCTCAGGGGGCGATTATGAAGCTTTCTTT. It codes for CASSSSGGDYEAFF.

This chain connects TRBV12-3 or TRBV12-4 to TRBJ2-5; 10 nucleotides match TRBD1. V was clipped by 5 bases and J by 5 bases; unmatched bases: 11. This CDR3 is 16 amino acids long. Here the CDR3 DNA reads TGTGCCAGCAGTCCGCGGACAGGGGGATCGGAGGAGACCCAGTACTTC. It specifies CASSPRTGGSEETQYF.

Ten or more counts support this clonotype. This chain joins TRBV3-1 and TRBJ2-5; 11 bases agree with TRBD1. The CDR3 is made up of 16 amino acids. Trimming took 2 bases from V and 1 from J; bases not matched to a gene: 3. Germline CDR1 is LGHDT and CDR2 is YNNKEL (reference sequence). The CDR3 loop is CASSQWDRGSQETQYF. CDR3 DNA: TGTGCCAGCAGCCAATGGGACAGGGGGTCCCAAGAGACCCAGTACTTC.

This clonotype was recorded a few times. V gene TRBV3-1 combines with J gene TRBJ2-1, with TRBD2 matching over 10 bases. Germline loops: CDR1 LGHDT, CDR2 YNNKEL (reference sequence). Trimming took 1 base from V and 4 from J; bases not matched to a gene: 1. The CDR3 extends over 15 amino acids. CDR3 loop: CASSQGSGGYNEQFF. The CDR3 region has the DNA TGTGCCAGCAGCCAAGGTAGCGGGGGGTACAATGAGCAGTTCTTC.

This clonotype was picked up many times. The V call is TRBV12-3 or TRBV12-4, the J call TRBJ2-5; 7 bases match TRBD1. The CDR3 has 15 amino acids. The V segment lost 4 bases and the J segment 1 base; nucleotides outside the gene matches: 6. The CDR3 spells CASSSPHRGQETQYF. The CDR3 nucleotides are TGTGCCAGCAGTTCTCCCCACAGGGGCCAAGAGACCCAGTACTTC.

This clonotype turned up a few times. The chain employs TRBV9 and TRBJ1-2, with TRBD1 identical over 7 bases. Germline V gene lookup returns CDR1 SGDLS and CDR2 YYNGEE. The CDR3 runs to 14 residues. With 3 bases clipped from V and 4 bases from J, the junction kept 6 bases outside the gene matches. The CDR3 is CASSADRQGYGYTF. In DNA form, the CDR3 reads TGTGCCAGCAGCGCAGATCGACAGGGCTATGGCTACACCTTC.

This clonotype has a handful of counts. V usage is TRBV18 and J usage is TRBJ1-2; 7 bases are a match to TRBD1. The CDR3 spans 14 residues. Germline V gene sequence: CDR1 KGHSH, CDR2 LQKENI. V shed 3 bases and J 6 bases; nucleotides not matched to a gene: 7. CDR3 amino acids: CASSPNPTGDGYTF. In nucleotides, the CDR3 is TGTGCCAGCTCACCCAACCCAACAGGGGATGGCTACACCTTC.

The chain combines TRBV5-1 with TRBJ1-1, with TRBD1 identical over 10 bases. The CDR3 has 18 residues. The V segment lost 7 bases and the J segment 0 bases; nucleotides outside the gene matches: 15. CDR1 is SGHRS and CDR2 is YFSETQ in the germline V gene. Here the CDR3 reads CASSYRGGQGIVNTEAFF. CDR3 sequence (DNA): TGCGCCAGCTCTTACCGGGGGGGACAGGGGATAGTGAACACTGAAGCTTTCTTT.

The rearrangement joins TRBV11-2 to TRBJ2-2; 8 positions match TRBD1. CDR1 SGHAT and CDR2 FQNNGV come from the germline V gene. Trimming removed 5 bases from V and 9 bases from J; junction bases left unmatched: 11. The CDR3 spans 15 residues. For the CDR3, the DNA is TGTGCCAGCAGCCCGCCGACAGGGGTCGGTCGGGAGCTGTTTTTT. It yields the protein CASSPPTGVGRELFF.

This clonotype showed up just a few times. This CDR3 reads CASSLISGNTDTQYF. DNA of the CDR3: TGTGCCAGCAGCTTGATTAGCGGGAACACAGATACGCAGTATTTT. The rearrangement links TRBV5-4 to TRBJ2-3; TRBD2 matches at 8 bases. The V segment lost 1 base and the J segment 2 bases; nucleotides outside the gene matches: 3. Germline V gene lookup returns CDR1 SGHNT and CDR2 YYREEE (reference sequence). CDR3 size: 15 residues.

In DNA form, the CDR3 reads TGTGCCAGCACTATCTACTCCCGGACAGGCGGGAACTATGGCTACACCTTC. Encoded protein: CASTIYSRTGGNYGYTF. This sequence joins TRBV5-5 and TRBJ1-2; 7 positions agree with TRBD1. Germline V CDR1 and CDR2: SGHKS, YYEKEE (reference sequence). The CDR3 runs to 17 residues. After removal of 6 bases from V and 2 bases from J, the junction contained 16 bases not matched to a gene.

In nucleotides, the CDR3 is TGCGCCAGCAGCCAAGGATCCTCGGGACAGGGGGCTGGTGGCTACACCTTC. Translating it yields CASSQGSSGQGAGGYTF. The rearrangement links TRBV4-3 to TRBJ1-2; 12 nucleotides align to TRBD1. V gave up 1 base and J gave up 7 bases; unmatched junction bases: 10. CDR3 length: 17 residues. Germline V gene lookup returns CDR1 LGHNA and CDR2 YSLEER.

The chain couples TRBV7-2 to TRBJ2-5, with D perhaps TRBD2 (6 bases). The CDR3 runs to 14 residues. The V end lost 4 bases, the J end lost 6 bases, and 15 bases lay between the germline ends. CDR1 SGHTA and CDR2 FQGNSA come from the germline V gene. For the CDR3, the DNA is TGTGCCAGCAGCTCCTGGACGGGGGAGCAGACCCAGTACTTC. This gives the protein CASSSWTGEQTQYF.

This clonotype has only a few counts. The V call is TRBV29-1, the J call TRBJ2-6; no definite D call. The germline V and J ends were trimmed by 4 bases and 4 bases, with 17 bases remaining between them. Looked up from germline, CDR1 is SQVTM and CDR2 is ANQGSEA. CDR3 length: 16 amino acids. This CDR3 reads CSVVGGPGSGANVLTF. CDR3 nucleotides: TGCAGCGTTGTTGGTGGGCCGGGCTCGGGGGCCAACGTCCTGACTTTC.